This TCR beta chain was recovered during a study of T cell responses to AZD1222 COVID-19 vaccine. Details on this clone: As yet, its antigen is unknown.

Study-wide points: It was only 6 or 7 AZD1222 recipients who were seropositive at baseline. Unmutated variant regions are reportedly the target of nearly half of TCRs that are spike-specific. Along spike, vaccine-associated CD4 TCRs were found throughout, with dominance at 160-218 and 743-854.

Sequencing used immunoSEQ multiplex PCR; TCRdb keeps in-frame clones, though not all of them. There are under 300,000 clones in the sample; more than 80% occur only once, and less than 0.6% lies in the top ten. This sequence was found in an adult in good health. The source was peripheral blood, collected on day 0 of AZD1222 vaccination.

CDR3 sequence reads: CSAAFLDPSGRDGYEQYF. The DNA for the CDR3 is TGCAGCGCAGCCTTTCTGGATCCTAGCGGGAGGGACGGATACGAGCAGTACTTC. This rearrangement joins TRBV29-1 to TRBJ2-7, with 12 bases fitting TRBD2. Germline V gene lookup returns CDR1 SQVTM and CDR2 ANQGSEA. With 7 bases clipped from V and 4 bases from J, the junction kept 20 bases outside the gene matches. The CDR3 runs to 18 residues.